Below, 3 T cell receptor beta chains from the same sample are listed, as sequenced in a study of shared clonotypes between healthy human individuals. TCRdb's copy holds only in-frame clones and misses some; the assay was immunoSEQ multiplex PCR. In the table there are millions of clones, 85% to 95% of which are singletons. The sample comprised naive CD4+ T cells sorted from blood. Subset: CD45RA+ positively selected. The source is a man between 18 and 35 years old in good health.

The chain has TRBV2 and TRBJ2-5, with D maybe TRBD2 (6 bases). Trimming shortened V by 4 bases and J by 0 bases, and 12 bases separated the two germline ends. Germline values: CDR1 SNHLY, CDR2 FYNNEI. This CDR3 comprises 15 residues. The CDR3, as DNA: TGTGCCAGCAGTGGGGGGAGCGGGTACCAAGAGACCCAGTACTTC. It yields the protein CASSGGSGYQETQYF.

J is TRBJ2-7 and V is TRBV20-1, with TRBD1 as a possible D gene (6 bases). This CDR3 spans 11 amino acids. The V gene lost 6 bases and the J gene lost 4 bases, with 10 bases spanning the gap. In germline, CDR1 is DFQATT, CDR2 SNEGSKA (reference sequence). CDR3 sequence reads: CSALGQYEQYF. DNA for the CDR3: TGCAGTGCCTTAGGACAGTACGAGCAGTACTTC.

The gene calls are TRBV28 and TRBJ2-3; 11 bases are a match to TRBD2. Trimming cost V 7 bases and J 3 bases; bases outside gene matches: 12. CDR1 is MDHEN and CDR2 is SYDVKM in the germline V gene. The CDR3 length is 17 residues. DNA for the CDR3: TGTGCCAGCACAGGGGTAGCGGGGGGGCCCCTAACAGATACGCAGTATTTT. Amino acids: CASTGVAGGPLTDTQYF.